The 14 T cell receptor beta chains given below trace back to one sample, sequenced in a study of cytomegalovirus exposure and HLA in healthy donors (dated by TCRdb to between 2016 and 2019). The method behind the library was the immunoSEQ multiplex PCR assay. A mixture of 60 forward primers for TCR Vbeta segments and 13 reverse primers for TCR Jbeta segments was used in the multiplex PCR. This immuneACCESS table, as held by TCRdb, lists in-frame sequences with V and J called but not all clones. Of the missing ones, under half trace to an unresolved V gene in checked studies; the others have no known cause. The sample's records list about 120,000 clones. The ten largest clones add up to more than 3% of the sample. Sample: PBMCs. The receptors come from a man between 18 and 29 years old in good health and CMV-seronegative.

The chain combines TRBV19 with TRBJ1-2; no firm D call. Germline CDR1 reads LNHDA; CDR2 reads SQIVND (reference sequence). This CDR3 has 12 amino acids. V gave up 0 bases and J gave up 7 bases, with 6 bases separating them. The CDR3 DNA sequence: TGTGCCAGTAGTATAGATCCTGTTGGCTACACCTTC. Its protein product is CASSIDPVGYTF.

The V gene is TRBV12-2, the J gene TRBJ2-1; the table's D call, TRBD2, was not checked against the DNA. TRBV12-2 is listed as a pseudogene. This CDR3 has 13 amino acids. The CDR3 spells CAQRASGTREQFF. The CDR3 DNA is TGTGCACAAAGGGCTAGCGGGACCCGAGAGCAGTTCTTC.

The CDR3 region is CASTPAGARHGYTF. CDR3 nucleotide sequence: TGTGCCAGCACCCCGGCAGGGGCGCGGCATGGCTACACCTTC. The chain combines TRBV28 with TRBJ1-2, with D possibly being TRBD1 (6 bases). V lost 7 bases to trimming and J lost 6 bases, with 18 bases between them. This CDR3 is 14 amino acids long. Germline V gene data show CDR1 as MDHEN and CDR2 as SYDVKM.

CDR3 region: CASSPGGKAGGFYEQYF. Here the CDR3 DNA reads TGTGCCAGCAGCCCTGGGGGCAAAGCGGGGGGATTCTACGAGCAGTACTTC. The gene calls are TRBV5-8 and TRBJ2-7; TRBD2 matches 9 bases. The CDR3 has 17 residues. Per the germline V gene, CDR1 is SGHTS and CDR2 is YDEGEE. The V segment lost 4 bases and the J segment 3 bases; nucleotides outside the gene matches: 14.

The chain links TRBV18 to TRBJ2-7; 8 bases agree with TRBD1. The germline CDR1 and CDR2 sequences are KGHSH and LQKENI. The V gene end was trimmed by 3 bases and the J gene end by 4 bases; junction bases not matched to a gene: 5. There are 14 residues in the CDR3. In DNA form, the CDR3 reads TGTGCCAGCTCACCGGGACAGGCGCTTTACGAGCAGTACTTC. Protein sequence: CASSPGQALYEQYF.

The chain joins TRBV5-1 to TRBJ1-5; D gene unclear. V was trimmed by 0 bases and J by 2 bases, leaving 9 bases between them. The CDR3 covers 15 residues. The germline gives CDR1 SGHRS, CDR2 YFSETQ. The CDR3 coding sequence is TGCGCCAGCAGCTTGGATTTGGGAGGCAATCAGCCCCAGCATTTT. This encodes CASSLDLGGNQPQHF.

The rearrangement links TRBV5-6 to TRBJ2-7; 7 nucleotides align to TRBD2. The CDR3 sequence is 13 residues long. Trimming cost V 4 bases and J 2 bases; bases outside gene matches: 3. Germline-derived CDR1 and CDR2 are SGHDT and YYEEEE. CDR3 residues: CASSLTSTYEQYF. For the CDR3, the DNA is TGTGCCAGCAGCCTGACTAGCACCTACGAGCAGTACTTC.

The rearrangement links TRBV18 to TRBJ2-3; TRBD2 matches at 10 bases. CDR1 is KGHSH, CDR2 LQKENI, per germline. The CDR3 is 15 residues long. The V segment lost 6 bases and the J segment 1 base; nucleotides outside the gene matches: 4. The CDR3 DNA follows: TGTGCCAGCTCCCGAGCGGGAGGGGGCACAGATACGCAGTATTTT. This sequence encodes CASSRAGGGTDTQYF.

CDR3 region: CASSPFPPGNTIYF. The DNA of the CDR3 is TGTGCCAGCAGTCCATTTCCCCCTGGAAACACCATATATTTT. This rearrangement joins TRBV28 to TRBJ1-3; D not certain. The CDR3 is 14 amino acids. Germline-derived CDR1 and CDR2 are MDHEN and SYDVKM. V gave up 5 bases and J gave up 2 bases, with 10 bases separating them. Looking up the rest from reference TRBV28 and TRBJ1-3 gives the full variable domain: DVKVTQSSRYLVKRTGEKVFLECVQDMDHENMFWYRQDPGLGLRLIYFSYDVKMKEKGDIPEGYSVSREKKERFSLILESASTNQTSMYLCASSPFPPGNTIYFGEGSWLTVV.

This rearrangement joins TRBV7-9 to TRBJ2-2; a possible D gene is TRBD1 (6 bases). The CDR3 spans 16 residues. Germline V CDR1 and CDR2: SEHNR, FQNEAQ (reference sequence). The ends were cut back, 1 base at V and 5 bases at J, with 14 bases in the middle. CDR3 protein: CASSLVGGRKTGELFF. DNA of the CDR3: TGTGCCAGCAGCTTAGTTGGGGGCCGTAAAACCGGGGAGCTGTTTTTT.

V and J are TRBV2 and TRBJ1-5, with 8 bases matching TRBD1. The CDR3 totals 14 residues. With V trimmed by 2 bases and J by 4 bases, 1 base remained unmatched. CDR1 is SNHLY, CDR2 FYNNEI, per germline. The CDR3 bases are TGTGCCAGCAGTGAACAGGGGGCGAATCAGCCCCAGCATTTT. Its protein is CASSEQGANQPQHF.

This chain uses TRBV5-4 with TRBJ1-6, with 7 bases matching TRBD1. The CDR3 consists of 18 residues. In germline, CDR1 is SGHNT, CDR2 YYREEE (reference sequence). Trimming cost V 3 bases and J 6 bases; bases outside gene matches: 15. CDR3 coding DNA: TGTGCCAGCAGCTCTCAGGACAGAAGACAGGGTTTTAATTCACCCCTCCACTTT. Translation: CASSSQDRRQGFNSPLHF.

The chain links TRBV19 to TRBJ1-1, with 7 bases aligning to TRBD1. CDR1 and CDR2 from the germline V gene are LNHDA and SQIVND (reference sequence). The CDR3 extends over 13 amino acids. In nucleotides, the CDR3 is TGTGCGAGTGTTGACAGGGTTGTCACTGAAGCTTTCTTT. Its translation: CASVDRVVTEAFF.

CDR3 coding DNA: TGTGCCAGTAGTGCGGTGGAAGGAATGAACACTGAAGCTTTCTTT. Translation: CASSAVEGMNTEAFF. The chain couples TRBV19 to TRBJ1-1; D ambiguous. The CDR3 has 15 amino acids. Trimming took off 5 bases at V and 0 bases at J, with 13 bases between the two ends. CDR1 is LNHDA, CDR2 SQIVND, per germline (reference sequence).